A single T cell receptor beta chain is shown here with its context. The record originates from a study of blood T cell repertoires in COVID-19. Study-wide context: COVID-19 samples collected from the United States, Italy and Spain covered acute and convalescent phases. T cells, B-cell-depleted T cells, or PBMCs provided the cDNA or gDNA that served as material.

In the original workflow: Estimated nucleated cell counts came from reference gene primer amplification. Assay used: immunoSEQ multiplex PCR; TCRdb lists only in-frame clones, some missing. The V and J calls and the clone size are those of that table, but D and trimming were determined from the DNA. Of fewer than 250,000 clones listed, more than 80% are singletons. The clonotype originates from a human donor in a cohort sampled during active COVID-19. The sample comprised peripheral blood.

CDR3 sequence reads: CASGPPGLRTDTQYF. The CDR3, as DNA: TGTGCAAGCGGGCCGCCGGGACTTCGCACAGATACGCAGTATTTT. The V gene is TRBV12-2, the J gene TRBJ2-3; TRBD2 was called by the table and not checked on the DNA. TRBV12-2 represents a pseudogene. The CDR3 consists of 15 residues.